Below, one T cell receptor beta chain is given with its context. The data belong to a study of shared clonotypes between healthy human individuals. CDR1 is SQVTM and CDR2 is ANQGSEA in the germline V gene. The CDR3 consists of 12 residues. V lost 8 bases and J 2 bases, leaving 10 bases between the germline ends. Original processing notes: ImmunoSEQ gave junction-only sequences without quality scores, so filtering differed. TCRdb's table, derived via immunoSEQ multiplex PCR, lists solely in-frame clones and lacks some. The V and J calls and clone size were taken over from that table, and D and trimming were inferred from the DNA. Here the sample spans about 2.3 million clones, around 93% being singletons.

The chain joins TRBV29-1 to TRBJ1-3; D gene uncertain. Sequenced sample: naive CD4+ T cells from PBMCs. Indicated subset: CD45RA+ positively selected. This TCR derives from a man aged 18 to 30 in good health. Some clones in this sample may be carry-over from other donors' samples. The CDR3 coding sequence is TGCAGCCTTCAAACAACTGGAAACACCATATATTTT. It is translated as CSLQTTGNTIYF.